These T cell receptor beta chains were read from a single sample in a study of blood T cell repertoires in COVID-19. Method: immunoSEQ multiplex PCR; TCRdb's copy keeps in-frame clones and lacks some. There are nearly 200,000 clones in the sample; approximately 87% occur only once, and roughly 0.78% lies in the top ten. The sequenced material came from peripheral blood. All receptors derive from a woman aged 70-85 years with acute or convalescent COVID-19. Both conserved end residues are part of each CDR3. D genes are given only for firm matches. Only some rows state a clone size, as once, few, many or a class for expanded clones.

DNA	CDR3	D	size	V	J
TGCGCCAGCAGCCCCAGGGGGCGGGGGCGCCAAGAGACCCAGTACTTC	CASSPRGRGRQETQYF	NA	NA	TRBV5-1	TRBJ2-5
TGTGCCAGCAGCCAAGATCTCCCTGCAGGAGGAAACACCATATATTTT	CASSQDLPAGGNTIYF	NA	NA	TRBV3-1/TRBV3-2	TRBJ1-3
TGTGCCAGCAGGCCCGACAGCCTCAATCAGCCCCAGCATTTT	CASRPDSLNQPQHF	NA	once	TRBV6-5	TRBJ1-5
TGTGCCAGCAGCGTGTCGGGACAGGGGGCTGAAGCTTTCTTT	CASSVSGQGAEAFF	TRBD1	NA	TRBV9	TRBJ1-1
TGCGCCAGCAGCGCAGAAGCTAACTATGGCTACACCTTC	CASSAEANYGYTF	NA	NA	TRBV5-1	TRBJ1-2
TGTGCCAGCAGTCCGTCTCGAGGAGCGGGAGGGCGCGAGCAGTACTTC	CASSPSRGAGGREQYF	TRBD2	NA	TRBV27	TRBJ2-7
TGCGCCAGCAGCCAAGATGTGGACAGGCGTTCTTCTAATGAAAAACTGTTTTTT	CASSQDVDRRSSNEKLFF	TRBD1	NA	TRBV4-1	TRBJ1-4
TGTGCCATAGGGCCCTCCGGAGGGGCAGATATGCAGTATTTT	CAIGPSGGADMQYF	NA	NA	TRBV10-3	TRBJ2-3
TGCGCCAGCAGCGAAGCCGGGACAGGGGGATACGAGCAGTACTTC	CASSEAGTGGYEQYF	TRBD1	NA	TRBV5-1	TRBJ2-7
TGTGCCAGCGGCGAAAAACAGGGAAACACCATATATTTT	CASGEKQGNTIYF	NA	NA	TRBV27	TRBJ1-3
TGTGCCGTCACGGGGCAGGGGGTCTCCTACGAGCAGTACTTC	CAVTGQGVSYEQYF	TRBD1	NA	TRBV6-5	TRBJ2-7
TGTGCCAGCTCACCACCGGGACAGGGTGGACCCGAGCAGTACTTC	CASSPPGQGGPEQYF	TRBD1	NA	TRBV18	TRBJ2-7
TGTGCCACCAGCAGAGATGGGACAGTAGACAACTATGGCTACACCTTC	CATSRDGTVDNYGYTF	TRBD1	once	TRBV15	TRBJ1-2